A selection of T cell receptor beta chains follows, all from one sample in a study of neurological immune-mediated disorders. TCRdb reprocessed the 5' RACE reads with MiXCR, giving one entry per CDR3 protein. The repertoire includes tens of thousands of distinct CDR3 sequences, about 23% of them detected once, and roughly a quarter sits in the top ten. The specimen sequenced was PBMCs. The receptors were sampled from a woman between 65 and 79 years old in good health. Both conserved end residues are part of each CDR3. Fields, in order: D gene, V gene, clone size, J gene, CDR3 protein, CDR3 DNA. A D gene is named only where the DNA matches it firmly. Clone size is stated in some rows and not others, as once, few, many or a class when expanded.

D gene: -; V gene: TRBV27; clone size: many; J gene: TRBJ2-7; CDR3 protein: CASSSFMMGNSYEQYF; CDR3 DNA: TGTGCCAGCAGTTCTTTTATGATGGGCAACTCCTACGAGCAGTACTTC
D gene: -; V gene: TRBV5-1; clone size: few; J gene: TRBJ2-1; CDR3 protein: CASSLDPQGTGPYNEQFF; CDR3 DNA: TGCGCCAGCAGCTTGGACCCTCAGGGAACCGGCCCCTACAATGAGCAGTTCTTC
D gene: -; V gene: TRBV5-1; clone size: few; J gene: TRBJ2-2; CDR3 protein: CASSLLGPTGELFF; CDR3 DNA: TGCGCCAGCAGCTTATTAGGGCCGACCGGGGAGCTGTTTTTT
D gene: TRBD2; V gene: TRBV28; clone size: few; J gene: TRBJ2-3; CDR3 protein: CASSESGGVGDTQYF; CDR3 DNA: TGTGCCAGCAGTGAAAGCGGGGGGGTCGGAGATACGCAGTATTTT
D gene: -; V gene: TRBV12-3/TRBV12-4; clone size: -; J gene: TRBJ1-2; CDR3 protein: CASRRGAGGYTF; CDR3 DNA: TGTGCCAGCAGGCGGGGAGCGGGGGGCTACACCTTC
D gene: -; V gene: TRBV4-3; clone size: few; J gene: TRBJ1-1; CDR3 protein: CASSYRSGPRNTEAFF; CDR3 DNA: TGCGCCAGCAGTTATCGGTCAGGACCGAGGAACACTGAAGCTTTCTTT
D gene: -; V gene: TRBV7-2; clone size: many; J gene: TRBJ2-2; CDR3 protein: CASSLSFTGELFF; CDR3 DNA: TGTGCCAGCAGCTTATCTTTCACCGGGGAGCTGTTTTTT
D gene: TRBD2; V gene: TRBV6-2/TRBV6-3; clone size: -; J gene: TRBJ2-1; CDR3 protein: CASTARTSGSGEQFF; CDR3 DNA: TGTGCCAGCACAGCCCGGACTAGCGGGAGTGGCGAGCAGTTCTTC
D gene: -; V gene: TRBV9; clone size: many; J gene: TRBJ1-3; CDR3 protein: CASSVGVTNSGNTIYF; CDR3 DNA: TGTGCCAGCAGCGTTGGGGTGACCAACTCTGGAAACACCATATATTTT
D gene: -; V gene: TRBV7-3; clone size: many; J gene: TRBJ2-3; CDR3 protein: CASARGASPTDTQYF; CDR3 DNA: TGTGCCAGCGCCCGGGGCGCCTCTCCCACAGATACGCAGTATTTT
D gene: -; V gene: TRBV5-1; clone size: many; J gene: TRBJ2-7; CDR3 protein: CASRTGSHEQYF; CDR3 DNA: TGCGCCAGCAGGACAGGCTCCCACGAGCAGTACTTC
D gene: TRBD2; V gene: TRBV11-2; clone size: -; J gene: TRBJ2-1; CDR3 protein: CASSLPGTSGGHEQFF; CDR3 DNA: TGTGCCAGCAGCCTGCCCGGGACTAGCGGGGGCCATGAGCAGTTCTTC
D gene: -; V gene: TRBV7-2; clone size: many; J gene: TRBJ2-7; CDR3 protein: CASSLARASYEQYF; CDR3 DNA: TGTGCCAGCAGCTTGGCGCGGGCCTCCTACGAGCAGTACTTC
D gene: -; V gene: TRBV7-2; clone size: many; J gene: TRBJ1-5; CDR3 protein: CASSPQVRLPQHF; CDR3 DNA: TGTGCCAGCAGCCCTCAGGTCCGTCTTCCCCAGCATTTT
D gene: -; V gene: TRBV27; clone size: many; J gene: TRBJ2-7; CDR3 protein: CASSLLGDEQYF; CDR3 DNA: TGTGCCAGCAGTTTATTGGGGGACGAGCAGTACTTC
D gene: TRBD2; V gene: TRBV7-2; clone size: many; J gene: TRBJ2-7; CDR3 protein: CASSLAAIAGGAYEQYF; CDR3 DNA: TGTGCCAGCAGCTTAGCCGCAATAGCGGGAGGGGCCTACGAGCAGTACTTC
D gene: TRBD2; V gene: TRBV11-2; clone size: -; J gene: TRBJ2-3; CDR3 protein: CASSGPTSASSPGGGADTQYF; CDR3 DNA: TGTGCCAGCAGCGGGCCGACTAGCGCCAGCAGCCCCGGTGGAGGGGCAGATACGCAGTATTTT
D gene: -; V gene: TRBV3-1; clone size: -; J gene: TRBJ2-1; CDR3 protein: CASSPRINEQFF; CDR3 DNA: TGTGCCAGCAGCCCGAGGATCAATGAGCAGTTCTTC
D gene: -; V gene: TRBV7-2; clone size: -; J gene: TRBJ2-3; CDR3 protein: CASSVGPQPDTQYF; CDR3 DNA: TGTGCCAGCAGCGTGGGACCGCAGCCCGATACGCAGTATTTT
D gene: -; V gene: TRBV20-1; clone size: many; J gene: TRBJ1-5; CDR3 protein: CSAVENPSNQPQHF; CDR3 DNA: TGCAGTGCAGTAGAAAACCCTAGCAATCAGCCCCAGCATTTT
D gene: TRBD2; V gene: TRBV9; clone size: many; J gene: TRBJ2-1; CDR3 protein: CASSSGLAGGYSYNEQFF; CDR3 DNA: TGTGCCAGCAGCTCGGGACTAGCGGGAGGATACTCCTACAATGAGCAGTTCTTC
D gene: -; V gene: TRBV15; clone size: -; J gene: TRBJ2-2; CDR3 protein: CATSRDRGSGELFF; CDR3 DNA: TGTGCCACCAGCAGAGATCGAGGATCCGGGGAGCTGTTTTTT
D gene: -; V gene: TRBV7-2; clone size: many; J gene: TRBJ2-5; CDR3 protein: CASSPSINGETQYF; CDR3 DNA: TGTGCCAGCAGCCCCTCTATAAACGGAGAGACCCAGTACTTC
D gene: TRBD1; V gene: TRBV7-2; clone size: many; J gene: TRBJ2-2; CDR3 protein: CASSFSWTGAGELFF; CDR3 DNA: TGTGCCAGCAGCTTCAGCTGGACAGGGGCCGGGGAGCTGTTTTTT
D gene: -; V gene: TRBV2; clone size: many; J gene: TRBJ1-1; CDR3 protein: CASSEQGNTEAFF; CDR3 DNA: TGTGCCAGCAGTGAACAGGGAAACACTGAAGCTTTCTTT
D gene: -; V gene: TRBV7-3; clone size: many; J gene: TRBJ2-1; CDR3 protein: CASSLGLNNEQFF; CDR3 DNA: TGTGCCAGCAGCTTAGGATTGAACAATGAGCAGTTCTTC
D gene: -; V gene: TRBV28; clone size: few; J gene: TRBJ1-1; CDR3 protein: CASSLAGELAFF; CDR3 DNA: TGTGCCAGCAGTTTAGCGGGTGAATTGGCTTTCTTT
D gene: -; V gene: TRBV5-1; clone size: many; J gene: TRBJ1-1; CDR3 protein: CASSSQGMNTEAFF; CDR3 DNA: TGCGCCAGCAGCTCACAGGGTATGAACACTGAAGCTTTCTTT
D gene: TRBD2; V gene: TRBV6-5; clone size: -; J gene: TRBJ2-2; CDR3 protein: CASSYSGLAGATGELFF; CDR3 DNA: TGTGCCAGCAGTTACTCAGGGCTAGCGGGAGCCACCGGGGAGCTGTTTTTT
D gene: -; V gene: TRBV7-2; clone size: many; J gene: TRBJ1-2; CDR3 protein: CASSLSRADFGYTF; CDR3 DNA: TGTGCCAGCAGCTTAAGCCGCGCAGATTTCGGCTACACCTTC
D gene: -; V gene: TRBV7-2; clone size: many; J gene: TRBJ1-1; CDR3 protein: CASSLAVDRPTEAFF; CDR3 DNA: TGTGCCAGCAGCTTAGCCGTGGACCGGCCCACTGAAGCTTTCTTT
D gene: -; V gene: TRBV4-2; clone size: many; J gene: TRBJ1-4; CDR3 protein: CASSQDPQGSGEKLFF; CDR3 DNA: TGTGCCAGCAGCCAAGATCCGCAGGGGAGTGGTGAAAAACTGTTTTTT
D gene: TRBD1; V gene: TRBV7-2; clone size: many; J gene: TRBJ1-1; CDR3 protein: CASSLVRDRREIF; CDR3 DNA: TGTGCCAGCAGCTTAGTCCGGGACAGGCGGGAGATCTTT
D gene: TRBD2; V gene: TRBV27; clone size: -; J gene: TRBJ2-7; CDR3 protein: CASSLGASGSLGQYF; CDR3 DNA: TGTGCCAGCAGTTTAGGAGCTAGCGGGAGTTTAGGGCAGTACTTC
D gene: -; V gene: TRBV28; clone size: many; J gene: TRBJ2-1; CDR3 protein: CASRPSYRYNEQFF; CDR3 DNA: TGTGCCAGCAGGCCATCTTACCGGTACAATGAGCAGTTCTTC
D gene: -; V gene: TRBV5-1; clone size: many; J gene: TRBJ2-1; CDR3 protein: CASRGGQSSYNEQFF; CDR3 DNA: TGCGCCAGCAGAGGTGGACAGAGCTCCTACAATGAGCAGTTCTTC
D gene: -; V gene: TRBV9; clone size: many; J gene: TRBJ2-2; CDR3 protein: CASSVGPSGVNTGELFF; CDR3 DNA: TGTGCCAGCAGCGTAGGTCCAAGCGGAGTTAACACCGGGGAGCTGTTTTTT
D gene: -; V gene: TRBV28; clone size: many; J gene: TRBJ2-5; CDR3 protein: CASRGAGRETQYF; CDR3 DNA: TGTGCCAGCAGGGGGGCCGGGAGGGAGACCCAGTACTTC
D gene: -; V gene: TRBV10-3; clone size: -; J gene: TRBJ2-2; CDR3 protein: CAISENQGSGELFF; CDR3 DNA: TGTGCCATCAGTGAGAACCAGGGGTCCGGGGAGCTGTTTTTT
D gene: -; V gene: TRBV4-3; clone size: many; J gene: TRBJ1-5; CDR3 protein: CASSQDALAGGGGTDTQHF; CDR3 DNA: TGCGCCAGCAGCCAAGATGCCCTGGCAGGCGGGGGAGGCACAGATACGCAGCATTTT
D gene: TRBD2; V gene: TRBV7-6; clone size: -; J gene: TRBJ2-3; CDR3 protein: CASSFRTGGPIGEGDTQYF; CDR3 DNA: TGTGCCAGCAGCTTCCGGACGGGGGGGCCCATCGGCGAGGGAGATACGCAGTATTTT
D gene: -; V gene: TRBV7-2; clone size: many; J gene: TRBJ2-5; CDR3 protein: CASSLSPQGESQYF; CDR3 DNA: TGTGCCAGCAGCTTGAGTCCCCAAGGCGAGTCCCAGTACTTC
D gene: -; V gene: TRBV20-1; clone size: many; J gene: TRBJ2-1; CDR3 protein: CSASGTLPHEQFF; CDR3 DNA: TGCAGTGCTAGTGGGACCCTACCCCATGAGCAGTTCTTC
D gene: -; V gene: TRBV19; clone size: few; J gene: TRBJ2-2; CDR3 protein: CASRRDTGELFF; CDR3 DNA: TGTGCCAGTAGAAGGGACACCGGGGAGCTGTTTTTT
D gene: -; V gene: TRBV11-2; clone size: many; J gene: TRBJ2-2; CDR3 protein: CASMLSAGELFF; CDR3 DNA: TGTGCCAGCATGCTGTCCGCCGGGGAGCTGTTTTTT
D gene: TRBD2; V gene: TRBV7-9; clone size: many; J gene: TRBJ2-1; CDR3 protein: CASSPPGGYNEQFF; CDR3 DNA: TGTGCCAGCAGCCCCCCGGGGGGCTACAATGAGCAGTTCTTC
D gene: TRBD1; V gene: TRBV4-2; clone size: few; J gene: TRBJ1-1; CDR3 protein: CASSRGTGGSDTEAFF; CDR3 DNA: TGTGCCAGCAGCCGCGGGACAGGGGGCTCTGACACTGAAGCTTTCTTT
D gene: -; V gene: TRBV5-1; clone size: medium-sized; J gene: TRBJ2-1; CDR3 protein: CASSSSSGGRTYNEQFF; CDR3 DNA: TGCGCCAGCAGCTCGTCCTCAGGGGGGAGGACCTACAATGAGCAGTTCTTC
D gene: -; V gene: TRBV28; clone size: many; J gene: TRBJ2-7; CDR3 protein: CASSRSEQYF; CDR3 DNA: TGTGCCAGCAGCCGATCGGAGCAGTACTTC
D gene: -; V gene: TRBV4-3; clone size: -; J gene: TRBJ1-4; CDR3 protein: CASSHNREVEKLFF; CDR3 DNA: TGCGCCAGCAGCCACAACAGGGAGGTGGAAAAACTGTTTTTT
D gene: -; V gene: TRBV5-1; clone size: many; J gene: TRBJ2-3; CDR3 protein: CASSGVPTDTQYF; CDR3 DNA: TGCGCCAGCAGCGGAGTCCCAACAGATACGCAGTATTTT
D gene: -; V gene: TRBV29-1; clone size: many; J gene: TRBJ2-6; CDR3 protein: CSARTSQGSGANVLTF; CDR3 DNA: TGCAGCGCAAGGACCTCACAGGGCTCTGGGGCCAACGTCCTGACTTTC
D gene: -; V gene: TRBV7-2; clone size: many; J gene: TRBJ2-7; CDR3 protein: CASSFPLASYEQYF; CDR3 DNA: TGTGCCAGCAGCTTCCCTTTAGCTTCCTACGAGCAGTACTTC